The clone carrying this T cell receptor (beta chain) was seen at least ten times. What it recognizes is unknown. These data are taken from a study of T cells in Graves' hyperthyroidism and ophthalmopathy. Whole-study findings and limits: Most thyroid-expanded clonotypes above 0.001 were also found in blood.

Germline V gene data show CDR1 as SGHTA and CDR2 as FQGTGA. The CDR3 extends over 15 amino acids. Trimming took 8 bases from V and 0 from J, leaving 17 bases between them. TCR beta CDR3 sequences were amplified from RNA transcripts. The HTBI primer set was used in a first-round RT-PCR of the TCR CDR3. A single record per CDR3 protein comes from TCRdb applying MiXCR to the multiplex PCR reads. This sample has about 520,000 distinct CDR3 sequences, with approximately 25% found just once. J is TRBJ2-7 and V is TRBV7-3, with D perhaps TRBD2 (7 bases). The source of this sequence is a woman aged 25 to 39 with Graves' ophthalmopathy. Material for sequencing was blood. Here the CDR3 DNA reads TGTGCCAGCGGCGAAGGGGGGGGAGGCTCCTACGAGCAGTACTTC. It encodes CASGEGGGGSYEQYF.